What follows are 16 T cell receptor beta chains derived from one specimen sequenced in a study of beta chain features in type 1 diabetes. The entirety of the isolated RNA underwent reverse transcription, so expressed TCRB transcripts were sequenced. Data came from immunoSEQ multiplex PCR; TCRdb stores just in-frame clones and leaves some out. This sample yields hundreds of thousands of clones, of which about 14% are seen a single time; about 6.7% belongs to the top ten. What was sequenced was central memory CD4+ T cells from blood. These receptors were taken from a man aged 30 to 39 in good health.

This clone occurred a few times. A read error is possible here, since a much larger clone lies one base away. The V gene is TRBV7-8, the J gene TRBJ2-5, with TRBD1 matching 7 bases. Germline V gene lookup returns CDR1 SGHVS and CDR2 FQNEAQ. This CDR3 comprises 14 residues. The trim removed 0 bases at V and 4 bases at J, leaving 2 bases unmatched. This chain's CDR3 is CASSLAAGGETQYF. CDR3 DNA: TGTGCCAGCAGCTTAGCGGCAGGGGGAGAGACCCAGTACTTC.

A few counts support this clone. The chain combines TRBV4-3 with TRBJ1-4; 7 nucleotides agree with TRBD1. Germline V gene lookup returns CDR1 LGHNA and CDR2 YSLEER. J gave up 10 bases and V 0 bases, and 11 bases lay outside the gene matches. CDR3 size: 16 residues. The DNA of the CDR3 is TGCGCCAGCAGCCAAGAAGACAGGGCTGGGGGAGGAAAACTGTTTTTT. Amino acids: CASSQEDRAGGGKLFF.

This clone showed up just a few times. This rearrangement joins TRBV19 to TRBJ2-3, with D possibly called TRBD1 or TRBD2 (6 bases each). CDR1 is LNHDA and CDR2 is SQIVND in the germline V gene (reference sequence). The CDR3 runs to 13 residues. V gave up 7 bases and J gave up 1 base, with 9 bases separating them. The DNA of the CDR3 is TGTGCCAGTAATGGGGGGCGCACAGATACGCAGTATTTT. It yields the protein CASNGGRTDTQYF.

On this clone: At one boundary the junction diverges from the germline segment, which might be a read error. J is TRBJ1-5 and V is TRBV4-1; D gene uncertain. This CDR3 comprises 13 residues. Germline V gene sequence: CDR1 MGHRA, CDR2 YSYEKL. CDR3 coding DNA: TGTGCCAGCAGCCAAGATTCTCAACAGCCCCAGCATTTT. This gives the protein CASSQDSQQPQHF.

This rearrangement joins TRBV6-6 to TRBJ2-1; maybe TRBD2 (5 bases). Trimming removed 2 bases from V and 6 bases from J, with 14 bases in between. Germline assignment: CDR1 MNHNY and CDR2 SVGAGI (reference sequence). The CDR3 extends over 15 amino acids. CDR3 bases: TGTGCCAGCAGTTACGCGGGTATGGAAGGCAATGAGCAGTTCTTC. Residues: CASSYAGMEGNEQFF.

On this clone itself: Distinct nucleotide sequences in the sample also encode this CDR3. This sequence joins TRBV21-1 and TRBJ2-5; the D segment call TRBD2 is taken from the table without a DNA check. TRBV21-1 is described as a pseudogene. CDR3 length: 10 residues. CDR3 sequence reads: CASRGETQYF. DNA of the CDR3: TGTGCCAGCCGGGGGGAGACCCAGTACTTC.

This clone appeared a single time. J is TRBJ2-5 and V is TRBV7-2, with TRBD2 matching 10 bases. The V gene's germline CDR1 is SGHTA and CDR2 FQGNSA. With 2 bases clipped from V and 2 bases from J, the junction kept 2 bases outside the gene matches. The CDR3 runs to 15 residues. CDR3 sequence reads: CASSLLAGAQETQYF. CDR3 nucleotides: TGTGCCAGCAGCTTACTAGCGGGGGCGCAAGAGACCCAGTACTTC.

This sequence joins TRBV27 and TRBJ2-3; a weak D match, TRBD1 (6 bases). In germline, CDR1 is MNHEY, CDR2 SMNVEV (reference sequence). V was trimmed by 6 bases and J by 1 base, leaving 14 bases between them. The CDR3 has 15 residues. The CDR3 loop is CASSKQGIGTDTQYF. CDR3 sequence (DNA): TGTGCCAGCAGCAAGCAGGGGATCGGCACAGATACGCAGTATTTT.

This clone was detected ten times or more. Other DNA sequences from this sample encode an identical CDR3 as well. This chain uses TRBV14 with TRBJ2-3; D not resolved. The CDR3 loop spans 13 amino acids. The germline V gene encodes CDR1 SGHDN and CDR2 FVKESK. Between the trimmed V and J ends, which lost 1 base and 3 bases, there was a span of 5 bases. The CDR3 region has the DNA TGTGCCAGCAGCCAAGTAGGGACAGATACGCAGTATTTT. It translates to CASSQVGTDTQYF.

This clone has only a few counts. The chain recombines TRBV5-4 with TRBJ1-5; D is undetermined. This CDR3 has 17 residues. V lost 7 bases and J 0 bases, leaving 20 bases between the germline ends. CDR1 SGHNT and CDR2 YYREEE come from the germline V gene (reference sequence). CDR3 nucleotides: TGTGCCAGCGGCCCCCCGGTTCGGTTCTATAGCAATCAGCCCCAGCATTTT. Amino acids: CASGPPVRFYSNQPQHF. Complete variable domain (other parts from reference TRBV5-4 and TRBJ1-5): ETGVTQSPTHLIKTRGQQVTLRCSSQSGHNTVSWYQQALGQGPQFIFQYYREEENGRGNFPPRFSGLQFPNYSSELNVNALELDDSALYLCASGPPVRFYSNQPQHFGDGTRLSIL.

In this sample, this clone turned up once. CDR3 sequence reads: CASSGVNNSPLHF. CDR3 in DNA: TGTGCCAGCAGCGGGGTGAATAATTCACCCCTCCACTTT. The chain is built from TRBV5-6 and TRBJ1-6; no firm D call. Trimming stripped 4 bases from V and 5 bases from J, with 7 bases between. The CDR3 totals 13 residues. Germline V lookup: CDR1 SGHDT, CDR2 YYEEEE.

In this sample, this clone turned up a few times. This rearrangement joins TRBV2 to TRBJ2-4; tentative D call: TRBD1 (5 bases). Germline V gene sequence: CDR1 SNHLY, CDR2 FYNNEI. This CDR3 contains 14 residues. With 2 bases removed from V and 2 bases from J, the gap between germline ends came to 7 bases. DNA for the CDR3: TGTGCCAGCAGTGAACGACAGACCAAAAACATTCAGTACTTC. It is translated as CASSERQTKNIQYF.

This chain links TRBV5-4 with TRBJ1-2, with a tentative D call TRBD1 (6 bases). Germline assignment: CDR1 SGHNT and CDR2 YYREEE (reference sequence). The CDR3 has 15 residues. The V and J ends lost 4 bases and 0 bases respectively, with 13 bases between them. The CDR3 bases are TGTGCCAGCAGCCAAGGACAGAGCTCTAACTATGGCTACACCTTC. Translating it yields CASSQGQSSNYGYTF. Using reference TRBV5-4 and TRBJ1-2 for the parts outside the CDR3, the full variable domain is ETGVTQSPTHLIKTRGQQVTLRCSSQSGHNTVSWYQQALGQGPQFIFQYYREEENGRGNFPPRFSGLQFPNYSSELNVNALELDDSALYLCASSQGQSSNYGYTFGSGTRLTVV.

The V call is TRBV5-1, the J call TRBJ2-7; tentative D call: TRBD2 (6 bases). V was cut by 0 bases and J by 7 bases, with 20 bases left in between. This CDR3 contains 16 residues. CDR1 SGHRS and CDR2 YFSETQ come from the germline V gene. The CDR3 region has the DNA TGCGCCAGCAGCTTGGCCAGTCGGATACAGGCGGGGGAGCAGTACTTC. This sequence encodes CASSLASRIQAGEQYF. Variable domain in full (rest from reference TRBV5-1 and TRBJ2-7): KAGVTQTPRYLIKTRGQQVTLSCSPISGHRSVSWYQQTPGQGLQFLFEYFSETQRNKGNFPGRFSGRQFSNSRSEMNVSTLELGDSALYLCASSLASRIQAGEQYFGPGTRLTVT.

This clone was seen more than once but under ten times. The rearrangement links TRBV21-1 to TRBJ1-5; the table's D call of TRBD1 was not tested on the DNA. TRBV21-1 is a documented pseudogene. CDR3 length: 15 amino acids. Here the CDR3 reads CASSNLDRGHQPQHF. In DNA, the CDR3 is TGTGCCAGCAGCAATTTAGACAGGGGTCATCAGCCCCAGCATTTT.

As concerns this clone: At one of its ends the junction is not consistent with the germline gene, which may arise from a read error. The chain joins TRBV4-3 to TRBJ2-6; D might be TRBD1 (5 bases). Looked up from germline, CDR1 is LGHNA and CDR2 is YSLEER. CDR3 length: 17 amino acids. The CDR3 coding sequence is TGCGCCAGCAGCCCTCGTGATAGAGACTCTGGGGCCAACGTCCTGGCTTTC. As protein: CASSPRDRDSGANVLAF.